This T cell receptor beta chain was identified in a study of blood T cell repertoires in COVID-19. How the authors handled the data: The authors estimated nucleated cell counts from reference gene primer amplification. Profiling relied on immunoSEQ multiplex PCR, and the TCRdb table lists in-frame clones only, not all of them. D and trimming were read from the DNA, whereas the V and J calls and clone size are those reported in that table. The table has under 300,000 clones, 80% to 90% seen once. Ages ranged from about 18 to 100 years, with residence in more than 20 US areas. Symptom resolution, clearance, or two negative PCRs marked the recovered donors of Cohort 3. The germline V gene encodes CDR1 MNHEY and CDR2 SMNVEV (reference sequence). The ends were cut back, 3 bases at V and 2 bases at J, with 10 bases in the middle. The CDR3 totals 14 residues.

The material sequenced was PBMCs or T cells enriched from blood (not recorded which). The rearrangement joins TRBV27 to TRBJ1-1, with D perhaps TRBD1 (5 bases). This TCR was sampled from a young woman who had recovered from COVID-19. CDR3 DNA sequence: TGTGCCAGCAGTTTGAACAGGCTCAACACTGAAGCTTTCTTT. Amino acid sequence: CASSLNRLNTEAFF.